These 31 T cell receptor beta chains originate from one sample sequenced in a study of preoperative IRX-2 immunotherapy in early breast cancer. TCRdb's copy holds only in-frame clones and misses some; the assay was immunoSEQ multiplex PCR. Among 90,000 to 100,000 clones listed, roughly 89% were seen once. Described treatment: preoperative locoregional IRX-2 cytokine immunotherapy. Here the sequenced sample was tumor tissue, taken after IRX-2 immunotherapy. The receptors here all came from a human donor with breast cancer.

The rearrangement uses TRBV14 and TRBJ2-1, with TRBD2 matching 12 bases. There are 18 residues in the CDR3. The junction had 8 bases not matched to a gene; V was cut back by 5 bases and J by 0 bases. The V gene's germline CDR1 is SGHDN and CDR2 FVKESK. The CDR3 nucleotides read TGTGCCAGCAGCTATGGACTAGCGGGACGTTTCTCCTACAATGAGCAGTTCTTC. Translation: CASSYGLAGRFSYNEQFF.

The rearrangement joins TRBV18 to TRBJ2-7, with 7 nucleotides matching TRBD1. V trimming: 10 bases; J trimming: 3 bases; junction bases outside the gene matches: 12. CDR3 length: 14 residues. Germline V gene data show CDR1 as KGHSH and CDR2 as LQKENI. CDR3 DNA sequence: TGTGCCACCACGTTGGGGGACAGCCGCTACGAGCAGTACTTC. Amino acid sequence: CATTLGDSRYEQYF.

The chain uses TRBV15 and TRBJ1-1, with D tentatively TRBD1 (5 bases). Germline CDR1 is LNHNV and CDR2 is YYDKDF (reference sequence). V was pared by 3 bases and J by 1 base, with 9 bases between. The CDR3 runs to 14 residues. CDR3 protein: CATSRQTENTEAFF. CDR3 nucleotides: TGTGCCACCAGCAGGCAGACAGAGAACACTGAAGCTTTCTTT.

The CDR3, as DNA: TGTGCCAGCAGCTTACCGGGACAGTCGGTAGGGCTTGTTGAAAAACTGTTTTTT. It is translated as CASSLPGQSVGLVEKLFF. The chain has TRBV7-1 and TRBJ1-4, with 7 nucleotides matching TRBD1. TRBV7-1 is an ORF; its function is uncertain. V was pared by 4 bases and J by 7 bases, with 18 bases of the junction left unmatched. CDR3 length: 18 amino acids.

This sequence joins TRBV19 and TRBJ1-2; 7 bases map to TRBD1. Unmatched junction bases numbered 14, after V lost 6 bases and J lost 4 bases. Germline V gene data show CDR1 as LNHDA and CDR2 as SQIVND (reference sequence). The CDR3 sequence is 16 residues long. DNA for the CDR3: TGTGCCAGTAGCAAAACTCCGAGACAGGGATTCTATGGCTACACCTTC. This encodes CASSKTPRQGFYGYTF.

As DNA, the CDR3 is TGCGCCAGCAGCTCCCAAACCGGGAGCCTCGACGCTGGAAACACCATATATTTT. Amino acids: CASSSQTGSLDAGNTIYF. V and J are TRBV5-1 and TRBJ1-3; D unclear. The CDR3 runs to 18 residues. V lost 3 bases to trimming and J lost 2 bases, with 21 bases between them. Germline loops: CDR1 SGHRS, CDR2 YFSETQ.

The V gene is TRBV6-8, the J gene TRBJ1-3; perhaps TRBD1 as D (5 bases). The CDR3 length is 13 residues. V was shortened by 8 bases and J by 5 bases, with 13 bases between the two germline ends. Germline V CDR1 and CDR2: MNHGY, SAAAGT. The CDR3 DNA is TGTGCCAGCCGTCCGGACACTCGAAACACCATATATTTT. Protein sequence: CASRPDTRNTIYF.

The chain uses TRBV5-1 and TRBJ2-4; 12 bases are a match to TRBD2. V trimming: 4 bases; J trimming: 2 bases; junction bases outside the gene matches: 10. Germline lookup yields CDR1 SGHRS and CDR2 YFSETQ. The CDR3 is made up of 18 amino acids. The chain's CDR3 is CASSPRTSGIVTKNIQYF. The CDR3 DNA follows: TGCGCCAGCAGCCCCCGGACTAGCGGGATCGTTACCAAAAACATTCAGTACTTC.

This chain connects TRBV14 to TRBJ1-1; D gene uncertain. The CDR3 totals 15 residues. Germline CDR1 SGHDN, CDR2 FVKESK. Trimming cost V 0 bases and J 1 base, with 9 bases left between them. In DNA, the CDR3 is TGTGCCAGCAGCCAAGATTGGAATTCGAACACTGAAGCTTTCTTT. It is translated as CASSQDWNSNTEAFF.

The chain combines TRBV6-8 with TRBJ1-3; D ambiguous. The CDR3 is 15 residues long. The V gene's germline CDR1 is MNHGY and CDR2 SAAAGT. The V gene lost 6 bases and the J gene lost 1 base, with 13 bases spanning the gap. The CDR3 nucleotides are TGTGCCAGCAGCTCGCAGATTTCATCTGGAAACACCATATATTTT. It translates to CASSSQISSGNTIYF.

The V and J genes are TRBV30 and TRBJ1-5, with D maybe TRBD1 (6 bases). Per germline, CDR1 GTSNPN and CDR2 SVGIG (reference sequence). The CDR3 loop spans 15 amino acids. Trimming stripped 0 bases from V and 7 bases from J, with 16 bases between. The CDR3 sequence: CAWSVKAGVVQPQHF. The CDR3 DNA sequence: TGTGCCTGGAGTGTAAAGGCAGGGGTGGTACAGCCCCAGCATTTT.

Note on this clone: This same CDR3 is encoded by further DNA sequences in the sample. This chain uses TRBV28 with TRBJ1-2, with D maybe TRBD1 (6 bases). The V end lost 3 bases, the J end lost 1 base, and 9 bases lay between the germline ends. CDR1 MDHEN and CDR2 SYDVKM come from the germline V gene. There are 14 residues in the CDR3. The CDR3 DNA reads TGTGCCAGCAGTTTGGGAGGGGGTAACTATGGCTACACCTTC. Protein: CASSLGGGNYGYTF.

CDR3 in amino acids: CASSLEVAGVNYGYTF. In DNA, the CDR3 is TGCGCCAGCAGCTTGGAGGTGGCAGGGGTGAACTATGGCTACACCTTC. The V gene is TRBV5-1, the J gene TRBJ1-2, with D perhaps matching TRBD1 (6 bases). The CDR3 has 16 residues. V was cut by 0 bases and J by 2 bases, with 14 bases left in between. Germline CDR1 SGHRS, CDR2 YFSETQ.

The chain links TRBV29-1 to TRBJ2-1; TRBD1 agrees at 7 bases. The CDR3 covers 15 residues. The V segment lost 0 bases and the J segment 8 bases; nucleotides outside the gene matches: 10. Germline values: CDR1 SQVTM, CDR2 ANQGSEA. The CDR3 is CSVEEGQTSRHEQFF. The CDR3 DNA is TGCAGCGTTGAAGAGGGACAGACTTCACGGCATGAGCAGTTCTTC.

The rearrangement uses TRBV30 and TRBJ2-5, with D perhaps assigned TRBD1 or TRBD2 (5 bases each). The CDR3 sequence is 13 residues long. V lost 2 bases to trimming and J lost 6 bases, with 13 bases between them. Germline-derived CDR1 and CDR2 are GTSNPN and SVGIG (reference sequence). The CDR3 protein is CAWSRGASQTQYF. The DNA for the CDR3 is TGTGCCTGGAGTAGAGGGGCCTCACAGACCCAGTACTTC.

The CDR3: CASSLSDNTEAFF. CDR3 nucleotide sequence: TGTGCCAGCAGTTTATCAGACAACACTGAAGCTTTCTTT. The chain uses TRBV28 and TRBJ1-1; D gene unclear. V lost 1 base, J lost 2 bases, and 5 bases lay in between. This CDR3 contains 13 residues. The germline CDR1 and CDR2 sequences are MDHEN and SYDVKM.

This chain connects TRBV28 to TRBJ2-5; weak D call: TRBD2 (6 bases). Germline V lookup: CDR1 MDHEN, CDR2 SYDVKM. The germline V and J ends were trimmed by 5 bases and 5 bases, with 12 bases remaining between them. This CDR3 contains 13 residues. CDR3 bases: TGTGCCAGCAGTCAACCAGGGAGGGAGACCCAGTACTTC. As protein: CASSQPGRETQYF.

The rearrangement uses TRBV28 and TRBJ2-7, with a possible D match to TRBD1 (6 bases). With 6 bases removed from V and 2 bases from J, the gap between germline ends came to 20 bases. This CDR3 has 16 amino acids. The germline gives CDR1 MDHEN, CDR2 SYDVKM. For the CDR3, the DNA is TGTGCCAGCAGAAGAGGGGGAGCATCCCAAACCTACGAGCAGTACTTC. Protein sequence: CASRRGGASQTYEQYF. The full variable domain, its missing parts supplied by reference TRBV28 and TRBJ2-7, is DVKVTQSSRYLVKRTGEKVFLECVQDMDHENMFWYRQDPGLGLRLIYFSYDVKMKEKGDIPEGYSVSREKKERFSLILESASTNQTSMYLCASRRGGASQTYEQYFGPGTRLTVT.

The chain joins TRBV7-1 to TRBJ1-2; no definite D call. TRBV7-1 qualifies as an ORF whose function is uncertain. The length of the CDR3 is 16 residues. V shed 4 bases and J shed 0 bases, with 15 bases lying between them. The DNA of the CDR3 is TGTGCCAGCAGCTTCGCGGGCCAAGGGACTAACTATGGCTACACCTTC. This encodes CASSFAGQGTNYGYTF.

The chain carries TRBV22-1 and TRBJ2-7; TRBD2 reflects the table's D call only, with no check against the DNA. TRBV22-1 constitutes a pseudogene. The CDR3 contains 14 residues. The CDR3 spells CASSLGGGDHEQYF. Written as DNA, the CDR3 is TGTGCCAGCAGTTTAGGAGGAGGGGACCACGAGCAGTACTTC.

By its share, this clone is medium-sized (0.01 to 0.1%). CDR3 bases: TGTGCCAGCAGTTTGCCCGCAACTAATGAAAAACTGTTTTTT. The encoded protein is CASSLPATNEKLFF. J is TRBJ1-4 and V is TRBV28; D ambiguous. CDR1 and CDR2 from the germline V gene are MDHEN and SYDVKM. The V gene lost 3 bases and the J gene lost 0 bases, with 5 bases spanning the gap. This CDR3 spans 14 amino acids.

The rearrangement uses TRBV6-8 and TRBJ2-5, with D perhaps being TRBD1 or TRBD2 (5 bases each). The CDR3 has 16 amino acids. CDR1 MNHGY and CDR2 SAAAGT come from the germline V gene. Between the trimmed V and J ends, which lost 6 bases and 5 bases, there was a span of 22 bases. CDR3 nucleotide sequence: TGTGCCAGCAGACCCCCATATGGGACCCATTGGGAGACCCAGTACTTC. Translating gives CASRPPYGTHWETQYF.

V is TRBV10-1 and J is TRBJ1-5, with D uncertain. The CDR3 spans 16 residues. The ends were cut back, 8 bases at V and 1 base at J, with 18 bases in the middle. Germline V gene data show CDR1 as WNHNN and CDR2 as SYGVQD (reference sequence). The CDR3 loop reads CASPELGAESNQPQHF. CDR3 DNA sequence: TGCGCCAGCCCCGAGTTGGGAGCTGAGAGCAATCAGCCCCAGCATTTT.

This clone was seen once. The chain recombines TRBV23-1 with TRBJ1-5, with D possibly matching TRBD1 (5 bases). TRBV23-1 is noted as an ORF with a role that remains uncertain. This CDR3 is built from 16 residues. Trimming pared 6 bases from V and 7 bases from J, leaving 22 bases between. The CDR3 region has the DNA TGCGCCAGCAGCCAAGAGGGGAATCGAGGGAAACAGCCCCAGCATTTT. It yields the protein CASSQEGNRGKQPQHF.

V usage is TRBV6-8 and J usage is TRBJ2-7; TRBD2 agrees at 11 bases. The V segment lost 4 bases and the J segment 4 bases; nucleotides outside the gene matches: 0. Germline assignment: CDR1 MNHGY and CDR2 SAAAGT. CDR3 size: 13 residues. This CDR3 is CASSLAGGYEQYF. In nucleotides, the CDR3 is TGTGCCAGCAGTTTAGCGGGGGGGTACGAGCAGTACTTC.

This clone was seen more than once but under ten times. The chain has TRBV6-8 and TRBJ1-1; unclear D gene. Per the germline V gene, CDR1 is MNHGY and CDR2 is SAAAGT. V gave up 5 bases and J gave up 0 bases, with 13 bases separating them. This CDR3 has 15 residues. CDR3 coding DNA: TGTGCCAGCAGTGACACCGAGGGAGTGAACACTGAAGCTTTCTTT. Protein product: CASSDTEGVNTEAFF.

The V and J genes are TRBV30 and TRBJ2-3; 8 nucleotides align to TRBD2. The CDR3 extends over 14 amino acids. J gave up 2 bases and V 8 bases, and 9 bases lay outside the gene matches. CDR1 and CDR2 from the germline V gene are GTSNPN and SVGIG (reference sequence). The CDR3 DNA reads TGTGCCCGGGGGGGCTCGGGGGTCACAGATACGCAGTATTTT. Its translation: CARGGSGVTDTQYF.

This clone came up a few times. V and J are TRBV6-8 and TRBJ2-1, with 10 bases lining up with TRBD2. Germline V gives CDR1 MNHGY, CDR2 SAAAGT. V trimming: 4 bases; J trimming: 7 bases; junction bases outside the gene matches: 16. The CDR3 has 18 residues. CDR3 loop: CASSSGAGGPGGWNEQFF. In DNA form, the CDR3 reads TGTGCCAGCAGTTCGGGAGCGGGAGGGCCCGGGGGTTGGAATGAGCAGTTCTTC.

The chain is built from TRBV6-8 and TRBJ1-2; a possible D gene is TRBD1 (5 bases). The germline V gene has CDR1 MNHGY and CDR2 SAAAGT. The CDR3 is made up of 12 amino acids. Trimming stripped 9 bases from V and 4 bases from J, with 12 bases between. The CDR3 DNA sequence: TGTGCCAGTAAGGGGTATAGCTATGGCTACACCTTC. Translation gives CASKGYSYGYTF.

The chain employs TRBV22-1 and TRBJ2-5; TRBD1 is the table's D call, not checked against the DNA. TRBV22-1 is a listed pseudogene. The CDR3 consists of 13 residues. The CDR3 loop is CATSDYRGETQYF. In DNA, the CDR3 is TGTGCCACCAGTGATTACAGGGGGGAGACCCAGTACTTC.

The chain is built from TRBV18 and TRBJ1-1; unclear D gene. The germline V and J ends were trimmed by 6 bases and 3 bases, with 11 bases remaining between them. Germline V CDR1 and CDR2: KGHSH, LQKENI. There are 13 residues in the CDR3. The CDR3 here is CASSLGLDTEAFF. In nucleotides, the CDR3 is TGTGCCAGCTCCTTGGGTCTCGACACTGAAGCTTTCTTT.